A selection of T cell receptor beta chains follows, all from one sample in a study of post-analysis software for immune sequencing data. TCRdb passed the PCR reads through MiXCR, listing each CDR3 protein once. The sample has hundreds of thousands of distinct CDR3 sequences; about 32% are singletons. Sequences were obtained from blood. All receptors derive from a girl aged 10 to 17 with multiple sclerosis. CDR3s include the opening cysteine and the closing phenylalanine or tryptophan. Only part of the rows carry a size: once, few, many, or a class if the clone is expanded.

V gene	J gene	clone size	CDR3 protein
TRBV7-2	TRBJ1-2	.	CASSDGGLTSYTF
TRBV5-1	TRBJ2-3	.	CASSSRPRTSTDTQYF
TRBV5-1	TRBJ2-1	few	CASSLNGQSHNEQFF
TRBV20-1	TRBJ2-3	.	CSASGGSDVTIGTDTQYF
TRBV10-3	TRBJ2-5	few	CATTTHDRQETQYF
TRBV5-1	TRBJ2-7	.	CASGGSLGSAEQYF
TRBV27	TRBJ1-6	.	CASRPGQGYSPLHF
TRBV29-1	.	.	CSDRESYNEQYF
TRBV12-3/TRBV12-4	TRBJ2-7	.	CASSFTHAYEQYF
TRBV9	TRBJ2-7	.	CASSVAQGGEQYF
TRBV5-5	TRBJ2-7	.	CASSAAGQTYEQYF
TRBV12-3/TRBV12-4	TRBJ1-2	.	CACSGQLDYGYTF
TRBV4-2	TRBJ2-1	.	CASSQDKVYNEQFF
TRBV29-1	TRBJ1-5	.	CSVEGQGGQPQHF
TRBV5-1	TRBJ2-3	.	CASSLMGGEATDTQYF